This T cell receptor beta chain appears in the sequencing data of a study of blood T cell repertoires in COVID-19. About the research overall: In each case, the material was cDNA or gDNA derived from T cells, B-cell-depleted T cells, or PBMCs.

The table lists this clone with a few counts. The ends were cut back, 6 bases at V and 6 bases at J, with 18 bases in the middle. Germline values: CDR1 SQVTM, CDR2 ANQGSEA. CDR3 size: 15 residues. Authors' processing steps: Amplification from reference gene primers served as the basis for estimated nucleated cell counts. Profiling relied on immunoSEQ multiplex PCR, and the TCRdb table lists in-frame clones only, not all of them. The V and J calls and clone size come from that table; D and trimming were worked out from the DNA. Of about 75,000 clones listed, approximately 90% are singletons. The source material was peripheral blood. V and J are TRBV29-1 and TRBJ1-6; D perhaps matches TRBD1 (5 bases). This TCR derives from a human donor in a cohort sampled during active COVID-19. DNA for the CDR3: TGCAGCGTGGCAGAAGGCCAGGGTGCTAATTCACCCCTCCACTTT. Residues: CSVAEGQGANSPLHF.